These 10 T cell receptor beta chains were all obtained from the same sample, sequenced in a study of cytomegalovirus exposure and HLA in healthy donors. Measured with immunoSEQ multiplex PCR; TCRdb has only the in-frame clones, and not every one. The repertoire includes 150,000 to 200,000 clones, about four fifths of them detected once, and 2.5% to 3% sits in the top ten. The source material was PBMCs. The receptor set was obtained from a woman younger than 35 in good health and CMV-seropositive.

This chain joins TRBV4-2 and TRBJ1-1; 7 bases align to TRBD1. Looked up from germline, CDR1 is LGHNA and CDR2 is YNFKEQ. The CDR3 extends over 18 amino acids. J gave up 1 base and V 6 bases, and 17 bases lay outside the gene matches. The CDR3 loop reads CASRGNRDRRIRNTEAFF. In DNA, the CDR3 is TGTGCCAGCAGAGGAAACCGGGACAGAAGAATTAGGAACACTGAAGCTTTCTTT.

The table lists this clone with a few counts. The V gene is TRBV28, the J gene TRBJ1-2; weak D call: TRBD1 (5 bases). CDR3 size: 13 residues. Trimming pared 5 bases from V and 3 bases from J, leaving 10 bases between. CDR1 and CDR2 from the germline V gene are MDHEN and SYDVKM. The CDR3 reads CASSQGRDYGYTF. The CDR3 DNA reads as TGTGCCAGCAGTCAAGGCAGGGACTATGGCTACACCTTC.

The CDR3: CASSPDRLAQYF. The CDR3 DNA follows: TGTGCCAGCAGCCCCGACAGGCTGGCGCAGTACTTC. This chain uses TRBV7-2 with TRBJ2-7; maybe TRBD1 (6 bases). The germline V gene encodes CDR1 SGHTA and CDR2 FQGNSA. V lost 5 bases to trimming and J lost 9 bases, with 14 bases between them. This CDR3 region has 12 residues.

J is TRBJ2-1 and V is TRBV2; 11 nucleotides align to TRBD2. Germline V lookup: CDR1 SNHLY, CDR2 FYNNEI. CDR3 length: 13 residues. V was pared by 6 bases and J by 6 bases, with 1 base of the junction left unmatched. The CDR3 bases are TGTGCCAGCAGGGGACTAGCGGCCAATGAGCAGTTCTTC. It is translated as CASRGLAANEQFF.

This sequence joins TRBV15 and TRBJ1-2; possible D gene TRBD1, 5 bases. Trimming removed 0 bases from V and 0 bases from J, with 8 bases in between. This CDR3 contains 15 residues. Germline-derived CDR1 and CDR2 are LNHNV and YYDKDF (reference sequence). The CDR3 DNA follows: TGTGCCACCAGCAGAGATCCAGGGCCTAACTATGGCTACACCTTC. It codes for CATSRDPGPNYGYTF.

This rearrangement joins TRBV5-1 to TRBJ2-7; tentatively, D is TRBD1 (6 bases). Germline V lookup: CDR1 SGHRS, CDR2 YFSETQ. V dropped 2 bases and J dropped 0 bases, with 15 bases sitting between them. The CDR3 has 16 amino acids. In nucleotides, the CDR3 is TGCGCCAGCAGCTTAACCCTAATGGACAGCTCCTACGAGCAGTACTTC. It specifies CASSLTLMDSSYEQYF.

The rearrangement uses TRBV6-5 and TRBJ2-3; perhaps TRBD2 as D (5 bases). This CDR3 has 14 residues. Germline assignment: CDR1 MNHEY and CDR2 SVGAGI. V shed 6 bases and J shed 2 bases, with 12 bases lying between them. Here the CDR3 DNA reads TGTGCCAGCAGCCCGGACGGGATCACAGATACGCAGTATTTT. This translates into CASSPDGITDTQYF.

The rearrangement uses TRBV9 and TRBJ2-1; 8 bases fit TRBD1. The junction had 18 bases not matched to a gene; V was cut back by 7 bases and J by 9 bases. This CDR3 has 16 residues. From germline, CDR1 is SGDLS and CDR2 YYNGEE. CDR3 region: CASRGADRQGASEQFF. As DNA, the CDR3 is TGTGCCAGCCGTGGGGCCGATCGTCAGGGGGCATCTGAGCAGTTCTTC.

V gene TRBV15 combines with J gene TRBJ2-3, with TRBD2 identical over 9 bases. This CDR3 is built from 14 residues. Trimming cost V 4 bases and J 4 bases; bases outside gene matches: 3. The germline CDR1 and CDR2 sequences are LNHNV and YYDKDF (reference sequence). The CDR3 DNA follows: TGTGCCACCAGCAAGCCTAGCGGGGCAGATACGCAGTATTTT. As protein: CATSKPSGADTQYF.

The chain uses TRBV4-1 and TRBJ2-1, with unresolved D. Trimming took off 0 bases at V and 0 bases at J, with 12 bases between the two ends. The CDR3 runs 17 residues. CDR1 is MGHRA, CDR2 YSYEKL, per germline. CDR3 sequence: CASSQDNFESSYNEQFF. CDR3 nucleotides: TGCGCCAGCAGCCAAGATAATTTCGAGAGCTCCTACAATGAGCAGTTCTTC.